The entry below gives a single T cell receptor (beta chain) sequence along with its context. The antigen is unknown. Trimming at V came to 7 bases and at J to 4 bases, leaving 17 bases not matched to a gene. The CDR3 is made up of 17 amino acids. CDR1 is MDHEN, CDR2 SYDVKM, per germline. The data originate from a study of cytomegalovirus exposure and HLA in healthy donors. The study's findings and limits: Among CMV-associated TCR beta chains, most appeared HLA-restricted in a later analysis. One later analysis reportedly identified an Asian-associated ancestry cluster that showed fewer N-insertions than the 666-donor mean. Solely CMV serostatus was available to characterize immune exposure.

The PCR was carried out with 60 Vbeta primers and 13 Jbeta primers. Repertoires were generated with immunoSEQ multiplex PCR, while TCRdb's copy carries only in-frame clones and drops some. The sample has around 180,000 clones, 70% to 90% seen once. These donors, healthy bone marrow donors, were studied. Sequenced material: PBMCs. The V call is TRBV28, the J call TRBJ1-2; 8 bases agree with TRBD1. The TCR sequence derives from a male donor in good health and CMV-seronegative. CDR3 residues: CASNLAPGQGAGYGYTF. DNA of the CDR3: TGTGCCAGCAACCTTGCCCCCGGACAGGGTGCCGGCTATGGCTACACCTTC.